This T cell receptor (beta chain) was found in a study of cytomegalovirus exposure and HLA in healthy donors. Regarding the study as a whole: Specific recognition of CMV antigens was confirmed in vitro for three chains (all CMV-associated). The tendency of first-cohort TCR clusters to co-occur in the roughly 130 validation repertoires emerged from a later analysis. With high specificity and sensitivity, the classifier reportedly diagnosed cytomegalovirus status.

The CDR3 covers 15 residues. Per germline, CDR1 MNHEY and CDR2 SMNVEV (reference sequence). The V segment lost 4 bases and the J segment 3 bases; nucleotides outside the gene matches: 6. As to this clone: Antigen: not known.

Measured with immunoSEQ multiplex PCR; TCRdb has only the in-frame clones, and not every one. The sample records about 160,000 clones, approximately 87% being singletons. The chain couples TRBV27 to TRBJ2-3; 8 bases align to TRBD2. Sample: PBMCs. This sequence originates from a woman aged 25-40 years in good health and CMV-seronegative. In nucleotides, the CDR3 is TGTGCCAGCAGTTCTGGACTAGCTGTAACAGATACGCAGTATTTT. This sequence encodes CASSSGLAVTDTQYF.